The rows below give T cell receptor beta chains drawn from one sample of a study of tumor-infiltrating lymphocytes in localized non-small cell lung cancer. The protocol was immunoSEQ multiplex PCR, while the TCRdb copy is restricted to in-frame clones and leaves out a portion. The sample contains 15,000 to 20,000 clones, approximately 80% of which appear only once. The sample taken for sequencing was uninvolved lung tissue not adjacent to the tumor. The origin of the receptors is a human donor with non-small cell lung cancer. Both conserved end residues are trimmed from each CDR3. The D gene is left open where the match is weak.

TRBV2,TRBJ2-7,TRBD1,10,ASSGQGDEQY
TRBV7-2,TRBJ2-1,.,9,ASSQGNEQF
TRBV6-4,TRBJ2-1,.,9,ASSDGYEQF
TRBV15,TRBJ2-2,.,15,ATSRVAVLVFPGELF
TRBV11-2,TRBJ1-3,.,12,ASSLTGMVNTIY
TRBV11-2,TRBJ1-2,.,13,ASSYTGGWNYGYT
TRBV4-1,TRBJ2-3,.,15,ASSQEFYIHRTDTQY
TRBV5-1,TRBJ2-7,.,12,ASSLDPSAYEQY
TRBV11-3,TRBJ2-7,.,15,ASSLQAARRGRGEQY
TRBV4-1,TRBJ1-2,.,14,ASSQLFNRVNYGYT
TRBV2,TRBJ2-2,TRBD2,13,ASSELAGELGELF
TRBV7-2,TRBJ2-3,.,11,ASSLVRRGTQY
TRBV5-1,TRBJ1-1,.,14,ASSSSQGTYRTEAF
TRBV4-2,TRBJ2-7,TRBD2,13,ASSQRGGEGGEQY
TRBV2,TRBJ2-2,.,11,ASTLTNTGELF
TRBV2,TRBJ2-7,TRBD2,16,ASSEVALAGATSYEQY
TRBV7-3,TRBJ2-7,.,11,ASSLSWGDEQY
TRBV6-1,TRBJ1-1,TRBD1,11,ASRSQGDTEAF
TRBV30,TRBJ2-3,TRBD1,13,AWSVLGQGSDTQY
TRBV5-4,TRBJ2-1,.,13,ASSLGKAVSNEQF
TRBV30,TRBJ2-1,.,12,AWSVGLEAPEQF
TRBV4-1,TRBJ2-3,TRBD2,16,ASSQDGRLAGRTDTQY
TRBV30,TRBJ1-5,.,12,AWSDSLESQPQH
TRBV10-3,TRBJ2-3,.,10,AISQEADTQY
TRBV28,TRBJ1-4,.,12,ASSWASTDEKLF
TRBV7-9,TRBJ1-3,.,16,ASSSNPGTRDSGNTIY
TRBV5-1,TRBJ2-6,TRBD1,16,ASSSAGTAGSGANVLT
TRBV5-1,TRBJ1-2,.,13,ASSLGAGENYGYT
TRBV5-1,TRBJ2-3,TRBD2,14,ASSLVAGAQTDTQY